This is a list of T cell receptor beta chains from one sample in a study of blood T cell repertoires in COVID-19. Only in-frame clones appear in the TCRdb table, and some are missing; sequencing was by immunoSEQ multiplex PCR. The sample carries 450,000 to 500,000 clones, about nine tenths recorded once. Input material: PBMCs or T cells enriched from blood (not recorded which). These receptor sequences come from a young woman who had recovered from COVID-19. The CDR3 runs from the conserved cysteine through the conserved F or W. A D gene is named only where the DNA matches it firmly. Expanded clones get a size class; other rows say once, few or many, or leave the size out.

J gene,V gene,clone size,D gene,CDR3 protein,CDR3 DNA
TRBJ1-1,TRBV7-9,NA,TRBD1,CASSRQGEGTEAFF,TGTGCCAGCAGCCGACAGGGGGAGGGCACTGAAGCTTTCTTT
TRBJ1-2,TRBV5-1,NA,NA,CASSLFLGTNYGYTF,TGCGCCAGCAGCTTGTTCTTGGGCACGAACTATGGCTACACCTTC
TRBJ1-2,TRBV5-8,few,TRBD1,CASSLSGTGALPYGYTF,TGTGCCAGCAGCTTGTCAGGGACAGGAGCTCTTCCCTATGGCTACACCTTC
TRBJ1-5,TRBV7-2,NA,NA,CASSQPTVQPQHF,TGTGCCAGCAGCCAACCGACAGTCCAGCCCCAGCATTTT
TRBJ2-1,TRBV5-5,NA,TRBD1,CASTPAQGVYNEQFF,TGTGCCAGCACCCCCGCTCAGGGGGTCTACAATGAGCAGTTCTTC
TRBJ2-3,TRBV28,NA,NA,CASSLGTRGDTQYF,TGTGCCAGCAGTTTGGGCACTAGAGGTGATACGCAGTATTTT
TRBJ2-7,TRBV28,NA,NA,CASSFPPRQAGNYEQYF,TGTGCCAGCAGTTTCCCCCCAAGACAGGCCGGTAATTACGAGCAGTACTTC
TRBJ1-5,TRBV30,NA,NA,CAWSGSNQPQHF,TGTGCCTGGAGCGGGTCAAATCAGCCCCAGCATTTT
TRBJ1-4,TRBV10-3,NA,TRBD1,CAISVTGENEKLFF,TGTGCCATCAGTGTGACAGGGGAAAATGAAAAACTGTTTTTT
TRBJ1-2,TRBV28,once,NA,CASKKGGDYGYTF,TGTGCCAGCAAAAAGGGGGGGGACTATGGCTACACCTTC
TRBJ2-1,TRBV9,NA,TRBD1,CASSVGTGGLNEQFF,TGTGCCAGCAGCGTCGGGACAGGGGGACTCAATGAGCAGTTCTTC
TRBJ1-3,TRBV5-1,NA,NA,CASSLQGPGNTIYF,TGCGCCAGCAGCTTGCAGGGGCCCGGAAACACCATATATTTT
TRBJ2-5,TRBV6-2/TRBV6-3,few,NA,CASSPPMGRGVETQYF,TGTGCCAGCAGCCCTCCAATGGGGCGGGGCGTCGAGACCCAGTACTTC
TRBJ2-5,TRBV9,NA,TRBD1,CASSAPGQGETQYF,TGTGCCAGCAGCGCTCCGGGACAGGGAGAGACCCAGTACTTC
TRBJ1-6,TRBV19,NA,NA,CASTRVRDSPLHF,TGTGCCAGTACTAGAGTGCGGGATTCACCCCTCCACTTT
TRBJ1-6,TRBV28,NA,NA,CASSPRTAARSSLHF,TGTGCCAGCAGTCCGCGGACAGCCGCAAGGAGTTCCCTCCACTTT
TRBJ1-6,TRBV5-1,NA,NA,CASSLGREGSPLHF,TGCGCCAGCAGCTTGGGCAGGGAGGGATCACCCCTCCACTTT
TRBJ1-1,TRBV28,NA,NA,CASSNLQGPGTEAFF,TGTGCCAGCAGTAACCTCCAGGGCCCGGGCACTGAAGCTTTCTTT
TRBJ2-2,TRBV28,NA,NA,CASSRNTGNGELFF,TGTGCCAGCAGTCGAAATACAGGGAACGGGGAGCTGTTTTTT
TRBJ1-1,TRBV6-6,NA,NA,CASSYRGGGTEAFF,TGTGCCAGCAGTTACAGAGGGGGGGGCACTGAAGCTTTCTTT
TRBJ2-3,TRBV9,NA,TRBD2,CASSISGGLTDTQYF,TGTGCCAGCAGCATATCCGGGGGGTTGACAGATACGCAGTATTTT
TRBJ1-4,TRBV19,NA,TRBD1,CASSSLGTGEEKLFF,TGTGCCAGTAGTAGTCTCGGGACAGGGGAAGAAAAACTGTTTTTT
TRBJ2-2,TRBV7-2,few,TRBD2,CASNPPTRTSGGAGGELFF,TGTGCCAGCAACCCACCTACCCGGACTAGCGGGGGGGCCGGCGGGGAGCTGTTTTTT
TRBJ2-2,TRBV19,NA,TRBD1,CASSWGQGSGGELFF,TGTGCCAGTAGTTGGGGACAGGGATCGGGCGGGGAGCTGTTTTTT
TRBJ1-1,TRBV5-1,NA,NA,CASSLDSPGNTEAFF,TGCGCCAGCAGCTTGGACTCGCCCGGGAACACTGAAGCTTTCTTT
TRBJ2-2,TRBV7-9,once,NA,CASSYHTREVSNTGELFF,TGTGCCAGCAGCTATCATACGAGGGAGGTCTCAAACACCGGGGAGCTGTTTTTT
TRBJ1-2,TRBV28,NA,NA,CASSVRFYGYTF,TGTGCCAGCAGTGTCCGGTTTTATGGCTACACCTTC
TRBJ2-7,TRBV6-5,once,NA,CASSSAELSYEQYF,TGTGCCAGCAGTTCAGCGGAGCTGTCCTACGAGCAGTACTTC
TRBJ2-3,TRBV20-1,NA,NA,CSATRADTQYF,TGCAGTGCCACGCGAGCAGATACGCAGTATTTT
TRBJ2-3,TRBV2,NA,NA,CASRAGLYTQYF,TGTGCCAGCAGGGCAGGGTTATATACGCAGTATTTT
TRBJ2-5,TRBV19,NA,NA,CASSIGVWGEEETQYF,TGTGCCAGTAGTATAGGGGTCTGGGGGGAGGAGGAGACCCAGTACTTC
TRBJ1-1,TRBV27,NA,TRBD1,CASSLGRDSLDTEAFF,TGTGCCAGCAGTTTAGGCCGGGACAGCCTGGACACTGAAGCTTTCTTT
TRBJ2-3,TRBV28,NA,TRBD2,CASSTSRGGADTQYF,TGTGCCAGCAGCACGTCCCGGGGGGGGGCAGATACGCAGTATTTT
TRBJ1-2,TRBV6-5,NA,TRBD1,CASSQGQNYGYTF,TGTGCCAGCAGCCAGGGACAGAACTATGGCTACACCTTC
TRBJ1-3,TRBV18,NA,NA,CASSRGTSGNTIYF,TGTGCCAGCTCACGAGGCACCTCTGGAAACACCATATATTTT
TRBJ2-1,TRBV5-4,NA,TRBD2,CASSSTLAGGLYNEQFF,TGTGCCAGCAGCTCAACCTTAGCGGGGGGCCTTTACAATGAGCAGTTCTTC
TRBJ2-7,TRBV3-1/TRBV3-2,NA,NA,CASSQGTGAYEQYF,TGTGCCAGCAGCCAGGGAACCGGGGCCTACGAGCAGTACTTC
TRBJ2-3,TRBV6-5,once,TRBD1,CASGTGDTQYF,TGTGCCAGCGGGACAGGAGATACGCAGTATTTT
TRBJ2-7,TRBV25-1,NA,NA,CASSEWSTEQYF,TGTGCCAGCAGTGAATGGTCTACTGAGCAGTACTTC
TRBJ1-1,TRBV2,NA,NA,CASRSTGIMNTEAFF,TGTGCCAGCAGAAGTACAGGGATCATGAACACTGAAGCTTTCTTT
TRBJ1-2,TRBV2,NA,NA,CASRSQGSGGYTF,TGTGCCAGCAGGTCACAGGGTTCAGGCGGCTACACCTTC
TRBJ2-3,TRBV7-9,NA,TRBD1,CASSLGQGSFPLRGDTQYF,TGTGCCAGCAGCTTAGGACAGGGGAGCTTCCCCCTTAGGGGAGATACGCAGTATTTT
TRBJ2-3,TRBV7-9,NA,TRBD2,CASSDGGFVTDTQYF,TGTGCCAGCAGTGACGGGGGGTTTGTCACAGATACGCAGTATTTT
TRBJ1-2,TRBV12-3/TRBV12-4,NA,NA,CASTQRQAGYTF,TGTGCCAGCACTCAGAGACAGGCCGGCTACACCTTC
TRBJ2-7,TRBV12-5,NA,NA,CASGLVLGGGGYEQYF,TGTGCTAGTGGTTTGGTACTGGGGGGTGGGGGCTACGAGCAGTACTTC
TRBJ2-1,TRBV2,NA,TRBD1,CASSEQGVGEQFF,TGTGCCAGCAGTGAGCAGGGGGTAGGTGAGCAGTTCTTC
TRBJ1-5,TRBV6-5,NA,TRBD1,CATEGQGNQPQHF,TGTGCCACCGAGGGACAGGGGAATCAGCCCCAGCATTTT
TRBJ2-5,TRBV19,NA,NA,CASMTGETQYF,TGTGCCAGTATGACCGGGGAGACCCAGTACTTC
TRBJ1-3,TRBV2,NA,TRBD1,CASTRTGSGNTIYF,TGTGCCAGCACTCGGACAGGCAGTGGAAACACCATATATTTT
TRBJ2-1,TRBV7-3,NA,NA,CASSRPPGTLGYEQFF,TGTGCCAGCAGCCGACCTCCGGGAACTTTGGGGTATGAGCAGTTCTTC
TRBJ2-7,TRBV10-3,NA,TRBD2,CAISESRTSGGFYEQYF,TGTGCCATCAGTGAGTCGAGGACTAGCGGGGGGTTCTACGAGCAGTACTTC
TRBJ1-2,TRBV27,NA,TRBD1,CASSRQGANYGYTF,TGTGCCAGCAGCCGACAGGGGGCTAACTATGGCTACACCTTC
TRBJ1-1,TRBV7-9,few,NA,CASSLVLKDSKAFF,TGTGCCAGCAGCTTAGTCCTTAAGGACAGTAAAGCTTTCTTT
TRBJ1-5,TRBV7-9,NA,TRBD1,CASSLDRGGNQPQHF,TGTGCCAGCAGCCTGGACAGGGGCGGCAATCAGCCCCAGCATTTT
TRBJ2-5,TRBV19,NA,TRBD1,CASSFDRAGTQYF,TGTGCCAGTAGTTTCGACAGGGCGGGGACCCAGTACTTC
TRBJ2-5,TRBV7-5,NA,NA,CARRPTGGSQETQYF,TGTGCCAGAAGACCAACAGGGGGGTCTCAAGAGACCCAGTACTTC
TRBJ2-4,TRBV3-1/TRBV3-2,NA,NA,CASSHYTLGQLKNIQYF,TGTGCCAGCAGCCATTATACTCTGGGGCAGTTGAAAAACATTCAGTACTTC
TRBJ1-5,TRBV7-9,few,NA,CASSLDSRPQHF,TGTGCCAGCAGCCTTGACAGCCGGCCCCAGCATTTT